What follows are 26 T cell receptor beta chains derived from one specimen sequenced in a study of shared clonotypes between healthy human individuals. The assay was immunoSEQ multiplex PCR, and TCRdb's table has in-frame clones only and misses some. The sample includes some 550,000 clones, almost 97% seen only once; the top ten take 0.045% to 0.07%. Input material: naive CD4+ T cells sorted from blood. Subset reported: CD45RA+ positively selected. The receptors here all came from a woman younger than 45 in good health.

V usage is TRBV19 and J usage is TRBJ2-7; D not certain. Trimming shortened V by 5 bases and J by 5 bases, and 13 bases separated the two germline ends. Germline V lookup: CDR1 LNHDA, CDR2 SQIVND (reference sequence). The CDR3 is 13 residues long. DNA of the CDR3: TGTGCCAGTAGTCCCGGGTGGTTAGACGAGCAGTACTTC. Translated: CASSPGWLDEQYF.

CDR3 nucleotides: TGTGCCAGCAGCTTAGAGGGGGACTATAATGAAAAACTGTTTTTT. The encoded protein is CASSLEGDYNEKLFF. This rearrangement joins TRBV11-2 to TRBJ1-4, with D possibly being TRBD1 (5 bases). The length of the CDR3 is 15 residues. In germline, CDR1 is SGHAT, CDR2 FQNNGV. The V end was cut by 0 bases, the J end by 4 bases, with 9 bases between.

The CDR3 bases are TGTGCCAGCAGTCCCCGGGGCGGGAGAAGGCCGTACGAGCAGTACTTC. The encoded protein is CASSPRGGRRPYEQYF. The chain combines TRBV28 with TRBJ2-7; TRBD2 matches 7 bases. Trimming took 5 bases from V and 4 from J; bases not matched to a gene: 14. The CDR3 runs to 16 residues. Germline V CDR1 and CDR2: MDHEN, SYDVKM.

The chain recombines TRBV11-2 with TRBJ2-7; D unclear. Trimming cost V 1 base and J 2 bases, with 12 bases left between them. Germline V gene data show CDR1 as SGHAT and CDR2 as FQNNGV. CDR3 length: 15 amino acids. DNA of the CDR3: TGTGCCAGCAGCTTAGTAGCTAGTTTTACCTACGAGCAGTACTTC. It codes for CASSLVASFTYEQYF.

J is TRBJ2-6 and V is TRBV23-1; no clear D. TRBV23-1 is an open reading frame whose function is uncertain. The ends were cut back, 5 bases at V and 5 bases at J, with 22 bases in the middle. The CDR3 consists of 18 residues. The CDR3 bases are TGCGCCAGCAGTAACCGAATTACGCAACAAAGTCGGGCCAACGTCCTGACTTTC. Translating gives CASSNRITQQSRANVLTF.

This sequence joins TRBV27 and TRBJ1-5, with D perhaps matching TRBD1 (5 bases). In germline, CDR1 is MNHEY, CDR2 SMNVEV (reference sequence). V gave up 10 bases and J gave up 2 bases, with 12 bases separating them. CDR3 size: 13 residues. CDR3 DNA: TGTGCCACCAAGGGGTTCGGCAATCAGCCCCAGCATTTT. Its translation is CATKGFGNQPQHF.

V and J are TRBV7-2 and TRBJ1-4; D is perhaps TRBD1 (6 bases). This CDR3 contains 16 residues. V gave up 5 bases and J gave up 7 bases, with 20 bases separating them. Germline loops: CDR1 SGHTA, CDR2 FQGNSA. The CDR3 region has the DNA TGTGCCAGCAGCACGGGGAAACTGGGGGCGAGTGAAAAACTGTTTTTT. Its translation: CASSTGKLGASEKLFF.

The gene calls are TRBV18 and TRBJ1-1, with D maybe TRBD1 (5 bases). The CDR3 loop spans 13 amino acids. CDR1 is KGHSH and CDR2 is LQKENI in the germline V gene. V was trimmed by 5 bases and J by 1 base, leaving 8 bases between them. The CDR3 region has the DNA TGTGCCAGCTCAGGGCAGGGGAACACTGAAGCTTTCTTT. It yields the protein CASSGQGNTEAFF.

The chain couples TRBV28 to TRBJ2-4; possibly TRBD1 or TRBD2 for D (5 bases each). V lost 3 bases and J lost 9, with 12 bases in between. The germline V gene encodes CDR1 MDHEN and CDR2 SYDVKM. The CDR3 extends over 13 amino acids. The CDR3 sequence is CASSFGGWSIQYF. CDR3 DNA sequence: TGTGCCAGCAGTTTTGGGGGTTGGAGCATTCAGTACTTC.

V gene TRBV13 combines with J gene TRBJ2-1, with TRBD2 identical over 15 bases. In germline, CDR1 is PRHDT, CDR2 FYEKMQ (reference sequence). V shed 0 bases and J 5 bases; nucleotides not matched to a gene: 5. This CDR3 spans 18 amino acids. The CDR3 DNA reads as TGTGCCAGCAGCTTAGGGGGACTAGCGGGAGGAAGGCACAATGAGCAGTTCTTC. Amino acids: CASSLGGLAGGRHNEQFF.

The chain recombines TRBV5-1 with TRBJ1-5; D is uncertain. Trimming removed 0 bases from V and 2 bases from J, with 9 bases in between. The CDR3 consists of 15 residues. Germline CDR1 is SGHRS and CDR2 is YFSETQ. CDR3 in amino acids: CASSLDGSGNQPQHF. The CDR3 DNA sequence: TGCGCCAGCAGCTTGGACGGGTCGGGCAATCAGCCCCAGCATTTT.

V is TRBV28 and J is TRBJ2-7; 9 bases match TRBD1. The CDR3 has 17 residues. Germline V gene sequence: CDR1 MDHEN, CDR2 SYDVKM. V was pared by 6 bases and J by 2 bases, with 14 bases of the junction left unmatched. CDR3 nucleotide sequence: TGTGCCAGCAGCCTTGCCCATACGGGACAGGGACCCTACGAGCAGTACTTC. Translation: CASSLAHTGQGPYEQYF.

This clone was seen only once. This chain uses TRBV28 with TRBJ2-3; the D gene is possibly TRBD2 (5 bases). Looked up from germline, CDR1 is MDHEN and CDR2 is SYDVKM. Trimming took 2 bases from V and 4 from J, leaving 13 bases between them. The CDR3 runs to 15 residues. The CDR3 bases are TGTGCCAGCAGTTTAGGGCTAGCTCCTCCAGATACGCAGTATTTT. This codes for CASSLGLAPPDTQYF.

This clone showed up just once. This chain connects TRBV5-1 to TRBJ1-2; the D is unclear. Germline V lookup: CDR1 SGHRS, CDR2 YFSETQ. Deletions cut 0 bases from V and 4 bases from J, with 19 bases between. This CDR3 has 17 residues. CDR3 DNA: TGCGCCAGCAGCTTGGCCGTACTACACGGAGAGAGCTATGGCTACACCTTC. It encodes CASSLAVLHGESYGYTF.

This sequence joins TRBV4-2 and TRBJ2-7; a weak D match, TRBD2 (6 bases). Deletions cut 3 bases from V and 1 base from J, with 22 bases between. The V gene's germline CDR1 is LGHNA and CDR2 YNFKEQ. The CDR3 has 18 amino acids. CDR3 bases: TGTGCCAGCAGCCATATTTGGGCCTGGGGGGACGAATCCTACGAGCAGTACTTC. Its protein product is CASSHIWAWGDESYEQYF.

The CDR3 reads CASSLVAGRLNTEAFF. The CDR3, as DNA: TGCGCCAGCAGCTTGGTGGCAGGCCGGCTGAACACTGAAGCTTTCTTT. V is TRBV5-1 and J is TRBJ1-1; D gene uncertain. The CDR3 covers 16 residues. Germline V CDR1 and CDR2: SGHRS, YFSETQ. V shed 0 bases and J shed 0 bases, with 12 bases lying between them.

In its sample, this clone was seen a few times. An end of the junction does not agree with germline; a read error may underlie this. The chain couples TRBV6-1 to TRBJ1-1; 7 bases align to TRBD1. The CDR3 spans 16 residues. The V gene's germline CDR1 is MNHNS and CDR2 SASEGT. The CDR3 nucleotides are TGTGCCAGCTGTGATCACGCGACAGGGAGGAACACTGAAGCTTTCTTT. This codes for CASCDHATGRNTEAFF.

As regards this clone: The same CDR3 arises from other DNA sequences in this sample as well. This chain links TRBV30 with TRBJ2-1; D unclear. Deletions cut 0 bases from V and 8 bases from J, with 5 bases between. The CDR3 extends over 11 amino acids. Germline CDR1 is GTSNPN and CDR2 is SVGIG (reference sequence). For the CDR3, the DNA is TGTGCCTGGAGTGTACTGGATGAGCAGTTCTTC. Translation gives CAWSVLDEQFF.

The chain employs TRBV4-1 and TRBJ2-2, with TRBD1 as a possible D gene (5 bases). Per the germline V gene, CDR1 is MGHRA and CDR2 is YSYEKL. V was trimmed by 0 bases and J by 5 bases, leaving 19 bases between them. This CDR3 contains 18 residues. CDR3 loop: CASSQDDSFRSHTGELFF. DNA of the CDR3: TGCGCCAGCAGCCAAGACGACAGTTTCAGGAGTCATACCGGGGAGCTGTTTTTT.

The chain recombines TRBV28 with TRBJ2-5; 7 bases are shared with TRBD2. The J call could be wrong; TRBJ2-7 is a better fit for the DNA end. Germline V lookup: CDR1 MDHEN, CDR2 SYDVKM. The length of the CDR3 is 12 residues. CDR3 residues: CASSGGVYEQYF. The DNA of the CDR3 is TGTGCCAGCAGTGGGGGGGTCTACGAGCAGTACTTC.

The chain links TRBV7-2 to TRBJ1-5; tentative D call: TRBD1 (5 bases). The CDR3 is made up of 14 amino acids. From germline, CDR1 is SGHTA and CDR2 FQGNSA. The V end lost 0 bases, the J end lost 7 bases, and 10 bases lay between the germline ends. CDR3 residues: CASSLAGWGQPQHF. The CDR3 DNA is TGTGCCAGCAGCTTAGCAGGGTGGGGCCAGCCCCAGCATTTT.

CDR3 nucleotide sequence: TGTGCCAGCTCACCGGGACGGGTCTCTGGGGCCAACGTCCTGACTTTC. Encoded protein: CASSPGRVSGANVLTF. This chain connects TRBV18 to TRBJ2-6; possibly TRBD1 or TRBD2 for D (5 bases each). CDR1 is KGHSH and CDR2 is LQKENI in the germline V gene. This CDR3 has 16 residues. The V end was cut by 3 bases, the J end by 0 bases, with 9 bases between. Using reference TRBV18 and TRBJ2-6 for the parts outside the CDR3, the full variable domain is NAGVMQNPRHLVRRRGQEARLRCSPMKGHSHVYWYRQLPEEGLKFMVYLQKENIIDESGMPKERFSAEFPKEGPSILRIQQVVRGDSAAYFCASSPGRVSGANVLTFGAGSRLTVL.

The chain couples TRBV28 to TRBJ2-1; D gene uncertain. V was shortened by 2 bases and J by 10 bases, with 6 bases between the two germline ends. This CDR3 is built from 11 residues. Germline values: CDR1 MDHEN, CDR2 SYDVKM. In nucleotides, the CDR3 is TGTGCCAGCAGTTTAAGGTGGGAGCAGTTCTTC. As protein: CASSLRWEQFF. Full variable domain (missing parts from reference TRBV28 and TRBJ2-1): DVKVTQSSRYLVKRTGEKVFLECVQDMDHENMFWYRQDPGLGLRLIYFSYDVKMKEKGDIPEGYSVSREKKERFSLILESASTNQTSMYLCASSLRWEQFFGPGTRLTVL.

J is TRBJ2-1 and V is TRBV10-2; TRBD1 might be the D (6 bases). The V end was cut by 2 bases, the J end by 15 bases, with 11 bases between. The CDR3 covers 11 residues. Germline V CDR1 and CDR2: WSHSY, SAAADI. The CDR3, as DNA: TGCGCCAGCAGTGAGAGACAGGCCGTGTTCTTC. It translates to CASSERQAVFF.

The chain combines TRBV30 with TRBJ1-5; no reliable D call. The CDR3 contains 12 residues. The germline CDR1 and CDR2 sequences are GTSNPN and SVGIG (reference sequence). The V and J ends lost 0 bases and 7 bases respectively, with 7 bases between them. As DNA, the CDR3 is TGTGCCTGGAGTGTAATGGGCCAGCCCCAGCATTTT. This codes for CAWSVMGQPQHF.

This rearrangement joins TRBV29-1 to TRBJ2-4; TRBD2 matches 7 bases. The CDR3 has 16 amino acids. V lost 7 bases, J lost 2 bases, and 14 bases stayed unmatched. The germline gives CDR1 SQVTM, CDR2 ANQGSEA. The chain's CDR3 is CSARIGRVGTKNIQYF. Written as DNA, the CDR3 is TGCAGCGCACGGATAGGGAGGGTAGGGACCAAAAACATTCAGTACTTC.